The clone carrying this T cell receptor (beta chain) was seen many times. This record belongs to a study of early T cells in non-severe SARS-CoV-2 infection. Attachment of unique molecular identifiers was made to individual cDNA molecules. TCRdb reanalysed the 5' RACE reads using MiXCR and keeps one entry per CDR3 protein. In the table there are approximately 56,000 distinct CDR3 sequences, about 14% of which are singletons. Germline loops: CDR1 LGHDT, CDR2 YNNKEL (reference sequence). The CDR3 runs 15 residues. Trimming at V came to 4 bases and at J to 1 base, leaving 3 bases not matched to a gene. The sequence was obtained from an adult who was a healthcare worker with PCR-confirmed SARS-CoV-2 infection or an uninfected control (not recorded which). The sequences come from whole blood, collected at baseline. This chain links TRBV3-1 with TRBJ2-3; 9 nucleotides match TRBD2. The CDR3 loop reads CASSLSGGRTDTQYF. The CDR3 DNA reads TGTGCCAGCAGCCTTAGCGGGGGCCGCACAGATACGCAGTATTTT.